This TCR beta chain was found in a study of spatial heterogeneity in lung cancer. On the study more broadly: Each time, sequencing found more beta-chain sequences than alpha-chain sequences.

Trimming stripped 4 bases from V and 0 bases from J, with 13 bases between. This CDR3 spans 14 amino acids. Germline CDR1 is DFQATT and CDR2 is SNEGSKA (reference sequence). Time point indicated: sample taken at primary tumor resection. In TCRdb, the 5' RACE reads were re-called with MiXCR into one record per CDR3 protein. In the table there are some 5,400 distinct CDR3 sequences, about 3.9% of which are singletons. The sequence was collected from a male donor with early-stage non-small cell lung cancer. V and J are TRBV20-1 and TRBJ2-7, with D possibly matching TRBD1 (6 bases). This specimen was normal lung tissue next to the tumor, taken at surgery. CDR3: CSATGAYNSYEQYF. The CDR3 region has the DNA TGCAGTGCTACAGGGGCCTATAACTCCTACGAGCAGTACTTC.